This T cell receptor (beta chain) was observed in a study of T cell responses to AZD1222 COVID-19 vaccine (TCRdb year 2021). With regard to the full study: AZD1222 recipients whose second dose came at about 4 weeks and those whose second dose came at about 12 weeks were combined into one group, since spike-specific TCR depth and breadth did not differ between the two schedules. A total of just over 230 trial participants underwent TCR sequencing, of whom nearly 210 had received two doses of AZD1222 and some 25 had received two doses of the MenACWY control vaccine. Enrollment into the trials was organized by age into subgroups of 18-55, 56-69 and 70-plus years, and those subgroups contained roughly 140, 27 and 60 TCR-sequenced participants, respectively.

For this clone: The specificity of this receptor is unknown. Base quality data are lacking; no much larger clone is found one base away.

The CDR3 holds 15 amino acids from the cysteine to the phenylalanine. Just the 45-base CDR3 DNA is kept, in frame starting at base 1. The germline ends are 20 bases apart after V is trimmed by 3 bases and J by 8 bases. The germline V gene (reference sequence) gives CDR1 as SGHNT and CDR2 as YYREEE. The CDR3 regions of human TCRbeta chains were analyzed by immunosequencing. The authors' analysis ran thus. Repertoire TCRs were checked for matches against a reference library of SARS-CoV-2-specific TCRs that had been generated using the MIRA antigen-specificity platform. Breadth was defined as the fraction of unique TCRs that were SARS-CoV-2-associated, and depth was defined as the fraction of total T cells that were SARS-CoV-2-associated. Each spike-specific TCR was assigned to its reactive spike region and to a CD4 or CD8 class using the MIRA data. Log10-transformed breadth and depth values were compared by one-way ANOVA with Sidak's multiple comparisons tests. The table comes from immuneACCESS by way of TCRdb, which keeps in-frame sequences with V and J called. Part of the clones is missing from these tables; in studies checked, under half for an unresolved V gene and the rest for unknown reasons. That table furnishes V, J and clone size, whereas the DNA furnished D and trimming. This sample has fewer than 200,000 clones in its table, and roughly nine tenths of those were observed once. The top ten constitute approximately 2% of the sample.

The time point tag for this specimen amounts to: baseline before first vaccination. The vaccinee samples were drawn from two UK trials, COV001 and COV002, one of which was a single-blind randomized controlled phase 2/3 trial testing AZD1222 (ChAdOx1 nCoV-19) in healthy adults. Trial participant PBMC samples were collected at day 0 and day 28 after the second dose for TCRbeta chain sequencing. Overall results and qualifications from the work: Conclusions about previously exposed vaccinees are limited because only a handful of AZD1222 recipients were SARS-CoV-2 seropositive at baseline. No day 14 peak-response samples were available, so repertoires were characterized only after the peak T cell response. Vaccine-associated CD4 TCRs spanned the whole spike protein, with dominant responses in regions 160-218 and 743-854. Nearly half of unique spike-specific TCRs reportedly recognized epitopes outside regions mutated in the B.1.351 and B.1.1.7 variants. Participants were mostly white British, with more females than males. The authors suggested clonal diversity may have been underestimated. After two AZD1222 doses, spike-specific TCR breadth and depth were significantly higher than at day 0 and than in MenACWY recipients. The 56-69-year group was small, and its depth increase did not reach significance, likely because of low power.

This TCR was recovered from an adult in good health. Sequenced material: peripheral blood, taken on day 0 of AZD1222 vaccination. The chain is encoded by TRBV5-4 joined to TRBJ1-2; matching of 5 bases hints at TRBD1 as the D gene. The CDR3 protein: CASSWGIGPEGGYTF. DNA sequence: TGTGCCAGCAGCTGGGGGATAGGCCCTGAAGGGGGCTACACCTTC.